The 14 T cell receptor beta chains presented below share a single source sample, sequenced in a study of identifying expanded T cells in peripheral blood. TCRdb's table, derived via immunoSEQ multiplex PCR, lists solely in-frame clones and lacks some. The data hold roughly 84,000 clones, with around nine tenths observed a single time. Sequencing used blood. Receptors were obtained from a person aged 18 to 75 in good health.

This rearrangement joins TRBV5-4 to TRBJ1-1; the D is unclear. Germline CDR1 is SGHNT and CDR2 is YYREEE (reference sequence). V lost 5 bases to trimming and J lost 1 base, with 6 bases between them. This CDR3 comprises 12 residues. The DNA for the CDR3 is TGTGCCAGCAGTTGGACGAACACTGAAGCTTTCTTT. Translated: CASSWTNTEAFF.

This chain uses TRBV6-6 with TRBJ1-3, with a tentative D call TRBD1 (6 bases). Deletions cut 2 bases from V and 0 bases from J, with 11 bases between. The CDR3 totals 16 residues. Per the germline V gene, CDR1 is MNHNY and CDR2 is SVGAGI (reference sequence). CDR3 coding DNA: TGTGCCAGCAGTTACAAAAGACAGGTCTCTGGAAACACCATATATTTT. Residues: CASSYKRQVSGNTIYF.

This clone came up once. This chain joins TRBV7-9 and TRBJ1-4; D might be TRBD1 (5 bases). This CDR3 spans 15 amino acids. Per germline, CDR1 SEHNR and CDR2 FQNEAQ (reference sequence). Trimming took 6 bases from V and 8 from J, leaving 19 bases between them. CDR3 protein: CASSSTGTLYEKLFF. The CDR3 nucleotides are TGTGCCAGCAGTTCCACCGGGACGCTGTACGAAAAACTGTTTTTT.

The V gene is TRBV30, the J gene TRBJ2-3; no firm D call. CDR3 size: 15 residues. CDR1 and CDR2 from the germline V gene are GTSNPN and SVGIG (reference sequence). Trimming took off 0 bases at V and 2 bases at J, with 12 bases between the two ends. The CDR3 protein is CAWSVLSTFTDTQYF. CDR3 nucleotide sequence: TGTGCCTGGAGTGTATTGAGCACGTTCACAGATACGCAGTATTTT. Filled out from reference TRBV30 and TRBJ2-3, the complete variable domain reads SQTIHQWPATLVQPVGSPLSLECTVEGTSNPNLYWYRQAAGRGLQLLFYSVGIGQISSEVPQNLSASRPQDRQFILSSKKLLLSDSGFYLCAWSVLSTFTDTQYFGPGTRLTVL.

The chain is built from TRBV9 and TRBJ2-7; 7 positions agree with TRBD2. After removal of 3 bases from V and 6 bases from J, the junction contained 9 bases not matched to a gene. There are 14 residues in the CDR3. CDR1 SGDLS and CDR2 YYNGEE come from the germline V gene. DNA for the CDR3: TGTGCCAGCAGCGCCCCGGGGGGAACCGGCGAGCAGTACTTC. This sequence encodes CASSAPGGTGEQYF.

V is TRBV6-4 and J is TRBJ2-1; D is perhaps TRBD2 (6 bases). The ends were cut back, 3 bases at V and 5 bases at J, with 11 bases in the middle. The CDR3 is 14 residues long. CDR1 is MRHNA, CDR2 SNTAGT, per germline. The CDR3 region is CASSEGGENNEQFF. The CDR3 nucleotides read TGTGCCAGCAGTGAAGGCGGGGAAAACAATGAGCAGTTCTTC.

In its sample, this clone was seen once. The sample holds other DNA sequences that translate to the same CDR3. CDR3 nucleotide sequence: TGTGCCAGCAGTTTGTCGGGAACGAACACTGAAGCTTTCTTT. It encodes CASSLSGTNTEAFF. The chain uses TRBV6-5 and TRBJ1-1; the D is unclear. The CDR3 sequence is 14 residues long. CDR1 MNHEY and CDR2 SVGAGI come from the germline V gene. V shed 4 bases and J shed 1 base, with 10 bases lying between them.

The rearrangement uses TRBV2 and TRBJ2-1; D remains ambiguous. This CDR3 comprises 12 residues. CDR1 is SNHLY and CDR2 is FYNNEI in the germline V gene. V gave up 1 base and J gave up 4 bases, with 2 bases separating them. CDR3 region: CASSEGYNEQFF. CDR3 nucleotide sequence: TGTGCCAGCAGTGAAGGGTACAATGAGCAGTTCTTC.

The genes are TRBV5-1 and TRBJ2-1; TRBD1 is a possible D gene (5 bases). The CDR3 covers 15 residues. Germline CDR1 SGHRS, CDR2 YFSETQ. Trimming pared 0 bases from V and 4 bases from J, leaving 11 bases between. The chain's CDR3 is CASSLAGQGYNEQFF. For the CDR3, the DNA is TGCGCCAGCAGCTTGGCCGGGCAGGGTTACAATGAGCAGTTCTTC.

This sequence joins TRBV6-1 and TRBJ1-2; no clear D. V was pared by 3 bases and J by 5 bases, with 4 bases between. The CDR3 loop spans 11 amino acids. Germline CDR1 is MNHNS and CDR2 is SASEGT. The CDR3 coding sequence is TGTGCCAGCAGTGATCGTTATGGCTACACCTTC. Translated, it gives CASSDRYGYTF.

The V gene is TRBV18, the J gene TRBJ1-2; D unresolved. The germline gives CDR1 KGHSH, CDR2 LQKENI. Trimming removed 2 bases from V and 4 bases from J, with 8 bases in between. The CDR3 contains 13 residues. CDR3 protein: CASSPTEGYGYTF. The CDR3 nucleotides are TGTGCCAGCTCACCAACCGAGGGCTATGGCTACACCTTC.

CDR3 DNA sequence: TGTGCCAGTAGTATGAGCGGAGGCTTCAATGAGCAGTTCTTC. Translating it yields CASSMSGGFNEQFF. The chain is built from TRBV19 and TRBJ2-1; TRBD2 might be the D (5 bases). The CDR3 is 14 amino acids. The germline gives CDR1 LNHDA, CDR2 SQIVND (reference sequence). Trimming took off 3 bases at V and 6 bases at J, with 12 bases between the two ends.

This rearrangement joins TRBV4-1 to TRBJ1-2; D ambiguous. CDR1 and CDR2 from the germline V gene are MGHRA and YSYEKL. The CDR3 totals 14 residues. The V and J ends lost 4 bases and 4 bases respectively, with 13 bases between them. Here the CDR3 reads CASSPNDLTYGYTF. Written as DNA, the CDR3 is TGCGCCAGCAGCCCGAACGACTTGACCTATGGCTACACCTTC.

The chain recombines TRBV6-1 with TRBJ1-5, with D hard to call. Trimming removed 7 bases from V and 0 bases from J, with 7 bases in between. The CDR3 loop spans 13 amino acids. The germline gives CDR1 MNHNS, CDR2 SASEGT. The CDR3 spells CASIQSSNQPQHF. In nucleotides, the CDR3 is TGTGCCAGCATACAGAGTAGCAATCAGCCCCAGCATTTT.